This T cell receptor beta chain was recorded in a study of vaccination and CD4 T cells after COVID-19. CD4+ T cells that had been cultured provided DNA sequenced with the Oncomine TCR Beta short-read assay. Genomic DNA was taken out of cultured CD4+ T cells by extraction. TCRdb re-called the PCR reads through MiXCR, storing one row per CDR3 protein. The sample lists roughly 10,000 distinct CDR3 sequences; 26% were seen once. This clonotype was found a few times. No antigen is known for it. The CDR3 runs 16 residues. The J segment lost 1 base and the V segment lost 0 bases, leaving 4 bases of the junction unmatched. The V gene's germline CDR1 is SGHRS and CDR2 YFSETQ. Treatment noted: approximately 11-day PBMC culture with coronavirus spike peptide pools or control peptides (ViraFEST assay). Wells contained roughly 2.2 million PBMCs each, and these were cultured with around 10 IU/ml IL-2 and roughly 9.6 ug/ml peptide pools.

The rearrangement uses TRBV5-1 and TRBJ1-2; TRBD1 matches 9 bases. The sequence was collected from a human donor who received a COVID-19 vaccine. Sequencing was performed on CD4+ T cells from blood, cultured in vitro, taken before SARS-CoV-2 vaccination. In DNA form, the CDR3 reads TGCGCCAGCAGCTTGGCTCGGGACAGGGTTAACTATGGCTACACCTTC. Its translation is CASSLARDRVNYGYTF.